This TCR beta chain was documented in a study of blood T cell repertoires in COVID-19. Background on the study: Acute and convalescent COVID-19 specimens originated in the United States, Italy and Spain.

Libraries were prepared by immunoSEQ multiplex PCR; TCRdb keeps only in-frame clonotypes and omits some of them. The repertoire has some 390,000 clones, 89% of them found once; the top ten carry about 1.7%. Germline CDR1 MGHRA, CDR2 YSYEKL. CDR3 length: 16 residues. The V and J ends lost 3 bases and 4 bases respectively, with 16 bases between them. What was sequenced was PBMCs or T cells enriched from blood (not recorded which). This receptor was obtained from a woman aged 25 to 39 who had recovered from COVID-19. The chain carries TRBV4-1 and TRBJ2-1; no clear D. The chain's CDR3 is CASSHPRSQQYNEQFF. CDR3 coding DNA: TGCGCCAGCAGCCACCCCAGGTCTCAGCAATACAATGAGCAGTTCTTC.